One and the same sample provided the 2 T cell receptor beta chains below, sequenced in a study of beta chain features in type 1 diabetes. Every bit of the isolated RNA underwent reverse transcription, so sequencing read expressed TCRB transcripts. The repertoire was sequenced with immunoSEQ multiplex PCR; TCRdb's copy has only in-frame clones and lacks some. The sample yields hundreds of thousands of clones, 55% to 70% seen once. Sequenced: naive CD4+ T cells from blood. These receptors all stem from a man younger than 40 in good health.

J is TRBJ2-7 and V is TRBV18; TRBD1 might be the D (6 bases). Germline V gene lookup returns CDR1 KGHSH and CDR2 LQKENI. V lost 5 bases, J lost 1 base, and 12 bases lay in between. CDR3 length equals 14 residues. CDR3 in amino acids: CASSGTGNSYEQYF. The CDR3 DNA reads TGTGCCAGCTCAGGCACAGGGAATTCCTACGAGCAGTACTTC. Using reference TRBV18 and TRBJ2-7 for the parts outside the CDR3, the full variable domain is NAGVMQNPRHLVRRRGQEARLRCSPMKGHSHVYWYRQLPEEGLKFMVYLQKENIIDESGMPKERFSAEFPKEGPSILRIQQVVRGDSAAYFCASSGTGNSYEQYFGPGTRLTVT.

The chain combines TRBV2 with TRBJ2-1; the D gene is possibly TRBD1 (6 bases). V was pared by 3 bases and J by 8 bases, with 8 bases between. The CDR3 is made up of 12 amino acids. Germline CDR1 SNHLY, CDR2 FYNNEI. The CDR3 DNA sequence: TGTGCCAGCAGTGACAGGGGCGATGAGCAGTTCTTC. Translation gives CASSDRGDEQFF.